A single sample gave rise to the 31 T cell receptor beta chains below, sequenced in a study of long-term antiretroviral therapy in people with HIV. This was the immunoSEQ v3.0 assay at survey level. Sequencing used immunoSEQ multiplex PCR; TCRdb keeps in-frame clones, though not all of them. The sample has approximately 31,000 clones; approximately 84% are singletons. The sequencing used unsorted PBMCs, collected 3.1 years after starting antiretroviral therapy. Receptors originate from a woman in her forties or fifties with HIV.

The chain has TRBV5-6 and TRBJ1-1, with D maybe TRBD1 (5 bases). The CDR3 is 11 residues long. From germline, CDR1 is SGHDT and CDR2 YYEEEE. V was pared by 5 bases and J by 7 bases, with 9 bases between. The CDR3 sequence is CASSMGGEAFF. As DNA, the CDR3 is TGTGCCAGCAGTATGGGGGGTGAAGCTTTCTTT.

The chain has TRBV25-1 and TRBJ2-7, with TRBD1 as a possible D gene (5 bases). The V gene's germline CDR1 is MGHDK and CDR2 SYGVNS. V dropped 2 bases and J dropped 2 bases, with 16 bases sitting between them. CDR3 length: 16 amino acids. CDR3 nucleotides: TGTGCCAGCAGTGAAGCCGTACAGGATTTGACCTACGAGCAGTACTTC. It is translated as CASSEAVQDLTYEQYF.

The chain recombines TRBV6-4 with TRBJ1-4; D gene unclear. The V end was cut by 7 bases, the J end by 4 bases, with 16 bases between. This CDR3 is 15 amino acids long. The germline CDR1 and CDR2 sequences are MRHNA and SNTAGT. The CDR3 DNA sequence: TGTGCCAGCAACCCCGGGGATTCCTATAATGAAAAACTGTTTTTT. It translates to CASNPGDSYNEKLFF.

The V gene is TRBV6-1, the J gene TRBJ2-1; TRBD2 agrees at 13 bases. The CDR3 covers 15 residues. V gave up 6 bases and J gave up 5 bases; unmatched junction bases: 4. CDR1 is MNHNS, CDR2 SASEGT, per germline. Here the CDR3 reads CASRAGTSGNNEQFF. DNA of the CDR3: TGTGCCAGCAGAGCCGGGACTAGCGGGAACAATGAGCAGTTCTTC.

CDR3: CSVVARYQEGEQYF. In DNA form, the CDR3 reads TGCAGCGTCGTAGCTAGATACCAGGAGGGCGAGCAGTACTTC. V gene TRBV29-1 combines with J gene TRBJ2-7; D perhaps matches TRBD2 (6 bases). Germline CDR1 SQVTM, CDR2 ANQGSEA. The CDR3 runs 14 residues. V shed 6 bases and J shed 6 bases, with 21 bases lying between them.

The chain links TRBV27 to TRBJ1-1; a possible D gene is TRBD1 (5 bases). The length of the CDR3 is 13 residues. Trimming took 7 bases from V and 2 from J, leaving 11 bases between them. In germline, CDR1 is MNHEY, CDR2 SMNVEV (reference sequence). CDR3 residues: CASNQGINTEAFF. The CDR3, as DNA: TGTGCCAGCAACCAGGGTATAAACACTGAAGCTTTCTTT.

This chain joins TRBV7-8 and TRBJ1-1; D gene unclear. CDR3 length: 15 amino acids. V dropped 2 bases and J dropped 0 bases, with 10 bases sitting between them. In germline, CDR1 is SGHVS, CDR2 FQNEAQ. CDR3 residues: CASSLTSNVNTEAFF. In nucleotides, the CDR3 is TGTGCCAGCAGCTTAACGAGCAATGTGAACACTGAAGCTTTCTTT.

This clone has more than one count but fewer than ten. This chain joins TRBV9 and TRBJ1-6; unclear D gene. V lost 4 bases and J 3 bases, leaving 20 bases between the germline ends. Germline V gene lookup returns CDR1 SGDLS and CDR2 YYNGEE. There are 18 residues in the CDR3. Here the CDR3 reads CASSHDGETEGYNSPLHF. CDR3 nucleotide sequence: TGTGCCAGCAGCCACGACGGGGAGACGGAAGGCTATAATTCACCCCTCCACTTT.

V usage is TRBV19 and J usage is TRBJ1-5; no definite D call. The V gene's germline CDR1 is LNHDA and CDR2 SQIVND (reference sequence). CDR3 length equals 14 residues. With 10 bases removed from V and 1 base from J, the gap between germline ends came to 14 bases. This chain's CDR3 is CATNAAPSNQPQHF. As DNA, the CDR3 is TGTGCCACTAACGCGGCTCCCAGCAATCAGCCCCAGCATTTT.

The chain recombines TRBV2 with TRBJ2-3, with a weak D call TRBD1 (5 bases). The germline V gene has CDR1 SNHLY and CDR2 FYNNEI. Trimming cost V 3 bases and J 4 bases, with 8 bases left between them. CDR3 length: 13 amino acids. The CDR3 region is CASSEGRPDTQYF. CDR3 sequence (DNA): TGTGCCAGCAGTGAGGGGCGACCAGATACGCAGTATTTT.

This chain links TRBV10-3 with TRBJ1-6; tentatively, D is TRBD1 (6 bases). The CDR3 runs 14 residues. Germline V gene sequence: CDR1 ENHRY, CDR2 SYGVKD. Trimming removed 0 bases at V and 7 bases at J, with 7 bases between. This chain's CDR3 is CAISESGGNSPLHF. The DNA of the CDR3 is TGTGCCATCAGTGAGTCAGGGGGGAATTCACCCCTCCACTTT.

This clone has just a few counts. The chain recombines TRBV5-1 with TRBJ1-1; 8 nucleotides line up with TRBD1. V dropped 4 bases and J dropped 1; count of bases not matched to a gene: 6. The CDR3 contains 15 residues. Germline V gene data show CDR1 as SGHRS and CDR2 as YFSETQ. The CDR3 nucleotides read TGCGCCAGCAGCGGACACAGGGGGACGAACACTGAAGCTTTCTTT. It codes for CASSGHRGTNTEAFF.

This chain links TRBV18 with TRBJ1-2, with D unresolved. Germline loops: CDR1 KGHSH, CDR2 LQKENI. V lost 3 bases, J lost 0 bases, and 8 bases lay in between. The CDR3 loop spans 14 amino acids. The CDR3 here is CASSPATSNYGYTF. The CDR3 DNA reads as TGTGCCAGCTCACCGGCCACTTCTAACTATGGCTACACCTTC.

In nucleotides, the CDR3 is TGTGCCAGCAGCCAAGCCTACGAGCAGTACTTC. This codes for CASSQAYEQYF. V and J are TRBV6-1 and TRBJ2-7; the D is unclear. Trimming left V 6 bases short and J 2 bases short, with 5 bases between. This CDR3 has 11 amino acids. Germline CDR1 and CDR2: MNHNS and SASEGT.

This chain joins TRBV7-9 and TRBJ2-3, with a possible D match to TRBD1 (5 bases). The CDR3 extends over 18 amino acids. Trimming removed 6 bases at V and 0 bases at J, with 22 bases between. The germline CDR1 and CDR2 sequences are SEHNR and FQNEAQ (reference sequence). CDR3 in amino acids: CASSIILLRGPSTDTQYF. CDR3 sequence (DNA): TGTGCCAGCAGTATTATTCTCTTAAGGGGCCCTAGCACAGATACGCAGTATTTT.

The chain carries TRBV19 and TRBJ1-2; D remains ambiguous. The CDR3 consists of 13 residues. The V end lost 1 base, the J end lost 4 bases, and 7 bases lay between the germline ends. CDR1 and CDR2 from the germline V gene are LNHDA and SQIVND (reference sequence). The CDR3 spells CASSIVGSYGYTF. The CDR3 DNA reads as TGTGCCAGTAGTATAGTCGGCAGCTATGGCTACACCTTC.

The rearrangement uses TRBV6-6 and TRBJ1-1, with D possibly matching TRBD1 (5 bases). The germline CDR1 and CDR2 sequences are MNHNY and SVGAGI (reference sequence). Trimming took 6 bases from V and 0 from J, leaving 11 bases between them. The CDR3 contains 14 residues. The CDR3 nucleotides are TGTGCCAGCAGGTGGGGCGATTTGAACACTGAAGCTTTCTTT. Translating gives CASRWGDLNTEAFF.

This clone has just a few counts. This chain links TRBV7-9 with TRBJ2-2; D gene ambiguous. The V end was cut by 2 bases, the J end by 4 bases, with 11 bases between. Germline CDR1 SEHNR, CDR2 FQNEAQ (reference sequence). The CDR3 totals 15 residues. In DNA form, the CDR3 reads TGTGCCAGCAGCTTATCCGGAAAACCCACCGGGGAGCTGTTTTTT. This gives the protein CASSLSGKPTGELFF.

V is TRBV5-5 and J is TRBJ2-1, with TRBD1 as a possible D gene (6 bases). CDR1 SGHKS and CDR2 YYEKEE come from the germline V gene (reference sequence). V lost 3 bases, J lost 8 bases, and 12 bases lay in between. The CDR3 is made up of 13 amino acids. Here the CDR3 reads CASSWQGNYEQFF. CDR3 nucleotide sequence: TGTGCCAGCAGCTGGCAGGGGAACTATGAGCAGTTCTTC.

The chain combines TRBV25-1 with TRBJ1-2; tentative D call: TRBD1 (5 bases). CDR3 length: 13 amino acids. Trimming removed 1 base from V and 3 bases from J, with 6 bases in between. CDR1 and CDR2 from the germline V gene are MGHDK and SYGVNS. The CDR3 DNA sequence: TGTGCCAGCAGTGAATTCAGGGACTATGGCTACACCTTC. Translation gives CASSEFRDYGYTF.

This chain links TRBV9 with TRBJ2-5, with TRBD2 matching over 10 bases. This CDR3 region has 16 residues. Germline-derived CDR1 and CDR2 are SGDLS and YYNGEE. V lost 2 bases to trimming and J lost 4 bases; unmatched junction nucleotides: 8. The CDR3 sequence is CASSVPGLARGETQYF. DNA for the CDR3: TGTGCCAGCAGCGTTCCGGGACTAGCGAGGGGAGAGACCCAGTACTTC.

The rearrangement links TRBV6-6 to TRBJ1-4; TRBD1 aligns across 7 bases. CDR1 is MNHNY, CDR2 SVGAGI, per germline (reference sequence). The V gene end was trimmed by 8 bases and the J gene end by 7 bases; junction bases not matched to a gene: 13. This CDR3 spans 15 amino acids. In nucleotides, the CDR3 is TGTGCCAGCTCCAACGAGGGGGCCCGGGGTGAAAAACTGTTTTTT. It codes for CASSNEGARGEKLFF.

The chain joins TRBV5-1 to TRBJ1-2; D not resolved. The CDR3 contains 13 residues. Germline V gene data show CDR1 as SGHRS and CDR2 as YFSETQ. Trimming stripped 0 bases from V and 4 bases from J, with 7 bases between. The CDR3 is CASSLEAVYGYTF. The DNA of the CDR3 is TGCGCCAGCAGCTTGGAGGCAGTCTATGGCTACACCTTC.

The chain recombines TRBV19 with TRBJ2-3; a possible D gene is TRBD2 (6 bases). Germline V gene sequence: CDR1 LNHDA, CDR2 SQIVND (reference sequence). The CDR3 extends over 15 amino acids. The ends were cut back, 5 bases at V and 6 bases at J, with 18 bases in the middle. The CDR3 reads CASSSLSGGADTQYF. CDR3 sequence (DNA): TGTGCCAGTAGTTCCCTGAGCGGAGGGGCGGATACGCAGTATTTT.

This chain joins TRBV7-6 and TRBJ1-1; D unclear. The CDR3 has 13 amino acids. Germline values: CDR1 SGHVS, CDR2 FNYEAQ. V was clipped by 5 bases and J by 7 bases, with 14 bases between them. The CDR3 DNA follows: TGTGCCAGCAGCCCCCCCGGGTCCAATGAAGCTTTCTTT. This codes for CASSPPGSNEAFF.

The CDR3: CAISDLALGGLYNSPLHF. The CDR3, as DNA: TGTGCCATCAGTGATTTGGCTCTCGGGGGCCTCTATAATTCACCCCTCCACTTT. The chain combines TRBV10-3 with TRBJ1-6, with D perhaps matching TRBD1 (6 bases). Per the germline V gene, CDR1 is ENHRY and CDR2 is SYGVKD. The CDR3 has 18 amino acids. V lost 3 bases and J 3 bases, leaving 18 bases between the germline ends.

The genes are TRBV5-1 and TRBJ2-1, with 8 bases lining up with TRBD2. The CDR3 is 18 residues long. V trimming: 6 bases; J trimming: 0 bases; junction bases outside the gene matches: 14. Germline-derived CDR1 and CDR2 are SGHRS and YFSETQ. In DNA form, the CDR3 reads TGCGCCAGCAAGCGGGGCGGGGGGCCCTCGAGCTCCTACAATGAGCAGTTCTTC. It specifies CASKRGGGPSSSYNEQFF. Based on the CDR3 plus reference TRBV5-1 and TRBJ2-1, the full variable domain is KAGVTQTPRYLIKTRGQQVTLSCSPISGHRSVSWYQQTPGQGLQFLFEYFSETQRNKGNFPGRFSGRQFSNSRSEMNVSTLELGDSALYLCASKRGGGPSSSYNEQFFGPGTRLTVL.

V and J are TRBV6-1 and TRBJ2-1, with a weak D call TRBD1 (6 bases). Germline CDR1 MNHNS, CDR2 SASEGT. The CDR3 spans 15 residues. The germline V and J ends were trimmed by 3 bases and 3 bases, with 12 bases remaining between them. In nucleotides, the CDR3 is TGTGCCAGCAGTGACCCGACAGGCATCTACAATGAGCAGTTCTTC. Its protein product is CASSDPTGIYNEQFF.

The chain employs TRBV6-1 and TRBJ1-5, with D perhaps matching TRBD1 (6 bases). CDR1 and CDR2 (germline): MNHNS, SASEGT. V lost 6 bases to trimming and J lost 1 base, with 13 bases between them. The CDR3 is 15 amino acids. The CDR3 spells CASRRGQGSNQPQHF. DNA of the CDR3: TGTGCCAGCAGGCGGGGGCAGGGGAGCAATCAGCCCCAGCATTTT.

V and J are TRBV6-4 and TRBJ1-5; D ambiguous. Trimming left V 2 bases short and J 13 bases short, with 9 bases between. The CDR3 is made up of 11 amino acids. Germline CDR1 is MRHNA and CDR2 is SNTAGT. The CDR3 sequence: CASSDGDKQHF. In nucleotides, the CDR3 is TGTGCCAGCAGTGACGGGGATAAGCAGCATTTT.

The genes are TRBV7-2 and TRBJ2-3; no definite D call. Between the trimmed V and J ends, which lost 0 bases and 4 bases, there was a span of 14 bases. The CDR3 has 16 residues. Germline V gives CDR1 SGHTA, CDR2 FQGNSA. The CDR3 region is CASSLAGQVMADTQYF. CDR3 bases: TGTGCCAGCAGCTTAGCAGGCCAGGTGATGGCAGATACGCAGTATTTT.